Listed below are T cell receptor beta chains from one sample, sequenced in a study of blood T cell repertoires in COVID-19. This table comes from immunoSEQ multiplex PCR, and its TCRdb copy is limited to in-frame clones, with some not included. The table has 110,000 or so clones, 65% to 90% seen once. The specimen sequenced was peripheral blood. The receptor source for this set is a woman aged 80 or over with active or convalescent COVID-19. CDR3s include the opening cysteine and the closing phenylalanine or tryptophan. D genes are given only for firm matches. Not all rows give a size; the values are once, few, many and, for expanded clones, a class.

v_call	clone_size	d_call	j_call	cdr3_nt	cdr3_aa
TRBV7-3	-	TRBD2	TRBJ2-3	TGTGCCAGCAGAGCGGGACCGAGCACAGATACGCAGTATTTT	CASRAGPSTDTQYF
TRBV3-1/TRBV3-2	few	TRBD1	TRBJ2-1	TGTGCCAGCAGCCAAAGCCCCGGACAGGCCGGCAATGAGCAGTTCTTC	CASSQSPGQAGNEQFF
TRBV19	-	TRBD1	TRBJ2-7	TGTGCCAGTAGGAGGACAGGAGGTCACGAGCAGTACTTC	CASRRTGGHEQYF
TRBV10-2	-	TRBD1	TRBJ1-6	TGCGCCAGCAGCGAACAGGGGGCAGGTTCACCCCTCCACTTT	CASSEQGAGSPLHF
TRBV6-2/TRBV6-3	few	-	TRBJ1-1	TGTGCCAGCAGTTCAGTAAACACTGAAGCTTTCTTT	CASSSVNTEAFF
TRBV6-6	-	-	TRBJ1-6	TGTGCCAGCAGTTATAGGGGGTCCTATAATTCACCCCTCCACTTT	CASSYRGSYNSPLHF
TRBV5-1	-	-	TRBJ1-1	TGCGCCAGCAGCTTGGTCAGCGGGGGCCGGAAAGCTTTCTTT	CASSLVSGGRKAFF
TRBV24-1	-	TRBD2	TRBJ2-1	TGTGCCACCAGTCCCTGGACTAGCGGGACGACCGAAAGGGAATACAATGAGCAGTTCTTC	CATSPWTSGTTEREYNEQFF
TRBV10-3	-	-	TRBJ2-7	TGTGCCATCAGTGAACTCGCCGAGCAGTACTTC	CAISELAEQYF
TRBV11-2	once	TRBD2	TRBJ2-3	TGTGCCAGCAGTCCTGTTGGGGGAGGGCCTCAAGATACGCAGTATTTT	CASSPVGGGPQDTQYF
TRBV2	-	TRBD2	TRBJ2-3	TGTGCCAGCAGCTCCGCTAGCGGGAGGGTGACAGATACGCAGTATTTT	CASSSASGRVTDTQYF
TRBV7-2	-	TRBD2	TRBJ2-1	TGTGCCAGCAGCTTACGTGCTAGCGGGAGAAATGAGCAGTTCTTC	CASSLRASGRNEQFF
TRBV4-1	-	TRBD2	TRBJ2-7	TGCGCCAGCAGCCAAGATAGGGGACTATCCTCCTACGAGCAGTACTTC	CASSQDRGLSSYEQYF
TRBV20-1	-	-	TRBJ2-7	TGCAGTGCTATGGACAACTACGAGCAGTACTTC	CSAMDNYEQYF
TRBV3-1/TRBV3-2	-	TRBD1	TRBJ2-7	TGTGCCAGCAGCCAAGAAAAAAGGGGGCGTATCTCCTACGAGCAGTACTTC	CASSQEKRGRISYEQYF
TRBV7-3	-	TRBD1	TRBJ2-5	TGTGCCAGCAGCTCGACAGGGTGGGGAGAGACCCAGTACTTC	CASSSTGWGETQYF
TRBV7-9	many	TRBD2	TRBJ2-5	TGTGCCAGCAGCTCGAGACTAGCAGAGGAGACCCAGTACTTC	CASSSRLAEETQYF
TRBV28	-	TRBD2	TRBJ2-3	TGTGCCAGCAGTTTATCAGCGGGAGGGGCGGATACGCAGTATTTT	CASSLSAGGADTQYF
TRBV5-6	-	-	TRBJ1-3	TGTGCCAGCAGCACTACCCGCATCTGGGGGGCTGGAAACACCATATATTTT	CASSTTRIWGAGNTIYF
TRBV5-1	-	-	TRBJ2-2	TGCGCCAGCAGCTTTAGTGTCGGCACCGGGGAGCTGTTTTTT	CASSFSVGTGELFF
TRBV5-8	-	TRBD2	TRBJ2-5	TGTGCCAGCAGCTATTGGACTAGCGGACAAGAGACCCAGTACTTC	CASSYWTSGQETQYF
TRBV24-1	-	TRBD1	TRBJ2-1	TGTGCCACCAGTGACCCAACACAGGGGCCTTACAATGAGCAGTTCTTC	CATSDPTQGPYNEQFF
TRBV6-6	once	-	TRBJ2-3	TGTGCCAGCAGTTTCCAAGGAGGCGGGCACGCAGATACGCAGTATTTT	CASSFQGGGHADTQYF
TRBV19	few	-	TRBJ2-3	TGTGCCAGTAGTATATTGCGGGGAGGTGCAGATACGCAGTATTTT	CASSILRGGADTQYF
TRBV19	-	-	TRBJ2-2	TGTGCCAGTAGTTCCCGCGGGCGAACCGGGGAGCTGTTTTTT	CASSSRGRTGELFF
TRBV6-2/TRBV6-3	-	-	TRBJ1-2	TGTGCCAGCAGTCAACCAGGTGTCTATGGCTACACCTTC	CASSQPGVYGYTF
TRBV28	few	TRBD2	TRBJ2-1	TGTGCCAGCACCAGTTTTAGGGGGCTACTAGCGGGATACAATGAGCAGTTCTTC	CASTSFRGLLAGYNEQFF